The entry below describes one T cell receptor beta chain. This specimen belongs to a study of OX40 agonist ivuxolimab in advanced cancers. Repertoires were generated with immunoSEQ multiplex PCR, while TCRdb's copy carries only in-frame clones and drops some. The data show tens of thousands of clones, with around 93% seen just once and 1.5% to 2% held by the top ten. Germline assignment: CDR1 GTSNPN and CDR2 SVGIG (reference sequence). There are 16 residues in the CDR3. The junction had 8 bases not matched to a gene; V was cut back by 2 bases and J by 2 bases. Source: CD4+ or CD8+ T cells sorted from blood, taken in a trial of the OX40 agonist ivuxolimab. The sequence derives from an adult with an advanced solid tumor such as melanoma, head and neck, liver or kidney cancer. This rearrangement joins TRBV30 to TRBJ1-3; 8 nucleotides align to TRBD1. The CDR3 is CAWSFAGGNPGNTIYF. CDR3 nucleotide sequence: TGTGCCTGGAGTTTCGCAGGGGGCAACCCTGGAAACACCATATATTTT.